Sequencing of this T cell receptor (beta chain) was carried out in a study of cytomegalovirus exposure and HLA in healthy donors. Notes on this clone: Other DNA sequences in the same sample also yield this CDR3.

PCR amplification relied on 60 Vbeta primers (plus 13 Jbeta primers). Assay used: immunoSEQ multiplex PCR; TCRdb lists only in-frame clones, some missing. The table has 88,000 or so clones, roughly 65% seen once. CDR3 length equals 15 residues. Trimming cost V 0 bases and J 3 bases; bases outside gene matches: 3. CDR1 and CDR2 (germline): SGDLS, YYNGEE. This chain connects TRBV9 to TRBJ2-5, with 9 bases lining up with TRBD1. Sequencing was performed on PBMCs. The sequence came from a male donor in good health and CMV-seropositive. CDR3 protein: CASSVGQGVKETQYF. CDR3 in DNA: TGTGCCAGCAGCGTAGGACAGGGGGTAAAAGAGACCCAGTACTTC.